A single sample gave rise to the 4 T cell receptor beta chains below, sequenced in a study of blood T cell repertoires in COVID-19. Method: immunoSEQ multiplex PCR; TCRdb's copy keeps in-frame clones and lacks some. The table includes 180,000 or so clones, nearly 90% detected once. Sequenced sample: peripheral blood. These receptors were collected from a man aged 50-60 years with acute or convalescent COVID-19.

J is TRBJ2-3 and V is TRBV9; 9 nucleotides match TRBD2. Per germline, CDR1 SGDLS and CDR2 YYNGEE. Trimming at V came to 4 bases and at J to 5 bases, leaving 11 bases not matched to a gene. This CDR3 is built from 16 residues. The CDR3 spells CASSRGVAGDRDTQYF. CDR3 bases: TGTGCCAGCAGCCGAGGGGTAGCGGGGGACAGAGATACGCAGTATTTT.

The V and J genes are TRBV18 and TRBJ2-5; 7 bases are a match to TRBD2. Trimming cost V 3 bases and J 4 bases; bases outside gene matches: 5. Germline CDR1 and CDR2: KGHSH and LQKENI. The CDR3 runs 14 residues. CDR3 sequence: CASSPPGGTETQYF. The DNA of the CDR3 is TGTGCCAGCTCACCGCCGGGGGGTACAGAGACCCAGTACTTC.

This chain uses TRBV6-4 with TRBJ1-4; D is possibly TRBD1 (5 bases). The germline gives CDR1 MRHNA, CDR2 SNTAGT. Deletions cut 3 bases from V and 8 bases from J, with 13 bases between. The CDR3 covers 14 residues. The CDR3 spells CASSERRVREKLFF. The DNA for the CDR3 is TGTGCCAGCAGTGAACGCAGGGTACGGGAAAAACTGTTTTTT.

J is TRBJ1-2 and V is TRBV27, with D hard to call. This CDR3 region has 16 residues. Germline CDR1 is MNHEY and CDR2 is SMNVEV (reference sequence). V shed 5 bases and J shed 5 bases, with 21 bases lying between them. In nucleotides, the CDR3 is TGTGCCAGCAGTATTCTACCAGTGGGCCGAACATATGGCTACACCTTC. Amino acid sequence: CASSILPVGRTYGYTF.